Presented here are 14 T cell receptor beta chains from one specimen sequenced in a study of blood T cell repertoires in COVID-19. TCRdb's copy holds only in-frame clones and misses some; the assay was immunoSEQ multiplex PCR. The table includes 100,000 to 150,000 clones, almost 90% detected once. The sample taken for sequencing was peripheral blood. The receptors stem from a woman aged 55-69 years with COVID-19, enrolled during active disease.

V usage is TRBV11-2 and J usage is TRBJ2-7, with D perhaps TRBD2 (5 bases). The CDR3 sequence is 14 residues long. CDR1 and CDR2 from the germline V gene are SGHAT and FQNNGV. V was trimmed by 5 bases and J by 3 bases, leaving 14 bases between them. CDR3 DNA sequence: TGTGCCAGCAGCAAAGAACGGGGAATCTACGAGCAGTACTTC. Protein: CASSKERGIYEQYF.

The chain is built from TRBV7-2 and TRBJ2-7, with no clear D. The CDR3 totals 14 residues. Germline V CDR1 and CDR2: SGHTA, FQGNSA. Trimming removed 1 base from V and 5 bases from J, with 12 bases in between. The CDR3 region has the DNA TGTGCCAGCAGCTTAGGCAGGTCATCCCACGAGCAGTACTTC. Its translation is CASSLGRSSHEQYF.

This rearrangement joins TRBV2 to TRBJ1-5; 9 nucleotides line up with TRBD1. The CDR3 has 14 amino acids. Germline values: CDR1 SNHLY, CDR2 FYNNEI. V lost 8 bases to trimming and J lost 2 bases; unmatched junction nucleotides: 4. CDR3 DNA sequence: TGTGCCAGCCTCCGGGACAGGGGCAATCAGCCCCAGCATTTT. The encoded protein is CASLRDRGNQPQHF.

The V gene is TRBV2, the J gene TRBJ1-5; D is unclear. Between the trimmed V and J ends, which lost 3 bases and 4 bases, there was a span of 10 bases. CDR3 size: 14 residues. Germline assignment: CDR1 SNHLY and CDR2 FYNNEI. CDR3 bases: TGTGCCAGCAGTGACTATATGAGGAATCAGCCCCAGCATTTT. This translates into CASSDYMRNQPQHF.

The chain employs TRBV6-5 and TRBJ1-1; D perhaps matches TRBD1 (6 bases). V was clipped by 6 bases and J by 6 bases, with 20 bases between them. Germline V gene data show CDR1 as MNHEY and CDR2 as SVGAGI. This CDR3 region has 15 residues. The CDR3 protein is CASRDTDAGGAEAFF. CDR3 nucleotides: TGTGCCAGCAGGGACACTGACGCGGGGGGCGCTGAAGCTTTCTTT.

The chain joins TRBV2 to TRBJ2-2, with 8 bases fitting TRBD1. Germline V gene lookup returns CDR1 SNHLY and CDR2 FYNNEI. V trimming: 6 bases; J trimming: 4 bases; junction bases outside the gene matches: 7. This CDR3 has 15 residues. The CDR3 coding sequence is TGTGCCAGCAGACCGGGACAGGTACTCACCGGGGAGCTGTTTTTT. This translates into CASRPGQVLTGELFF.

The V gene is TRBV3-1 (or the pseudogene TRBV3-2), the J gene TRBJ1-1; D is possibly TRBD1 (5 bases). CDR3 length: 15 residues. Germline V gene data show CDR1 as LGHDT and CDR2 as YNNKEL (reference sequence). Trimming took 3 bases from V and 6 from J, leaving 17 bases between them. The DNA for the CDR3 is TGTGCCAGCAGCCAGAGCAGGGTAGGGAAACCTGAAGCTTTCTTT. This codes for CASSQSRVGKPEAFF.

This chain joins TRBV10-3 and TRBJ2-1; 9 positions match TRBD2. The CDR3 has 14 amino acids. Per germline, CDR1 ENHRY and CDR2 SYGVKD. The trim removed 6 bases at V and 4 bases at J, leaving 4 bases unmatched. CDR3 region: CAIRERGDYNEQFF. CDR3 DNA: TGTGCCATCAGAGAGCGGGGGGATTACAATGAGCAGTTCTTC.

The chain links TRBV3-1 (or the pseudogene TRBV3-2) to TRBJ2-5; a possible D gene is TRBD2 (7 bases). Germline V gives CDR1 LGHDT, CDR2 YNNKEL (reference sequence). The V and J ends lost 4 bases and 6 bases respectively, with 21 bases between them. This CDR3 is built from 16 residues. CDR3 sequence (DNA): TGTGCCAGCAGCCTATGGGGGGGGCAAGGGGAGAAGACCCAGTACTTC. Amino acids: CASSLWGGQGEKTQYF.

The CDR3, as DNA: TGTGCCTGGATTAGGACAGGGAATAATTCACCCCTCCACTTT. The encoded protein is CAWIRTGNNSPLHF. This rearrangement joins TRBV30 to TRBJ1-6, with 8 bases matching TRBD1. V lost 4 bases, J lost 5 bases, and 4 bases stayed unmatched. Germline loops: CDR1 GTSNPN, CDR2 SVGIG (reference sequence). The CDR3 loop spans 14 amino acids.

The chain has TRBV6-2 or TRBV6-3 and TRBJ2-1, with D possibly matching TRBD1 (5 bases). Trimming stripped 0 bases from V and 2 bases from J, with 5 bases between. CDR3 length: 14 residues. Germline loops: CDR1 MNHEY, CDR2 SVGEGT. Here the CDR3 reads CASSYSDTYNEQFF. Here the CDR3 DNA reads TGTGCCAGCAGTTACTCGGACACCTACAATGAGCAGTTCTTC.

This chain links TRBV5-8 with TRBJ2-5; D unresolved. Germline CDR1 is SGHTS and CDR2 is YDEGEE. The V end lost 3 bases, the J end lost 5 bases, and 11 bases lay between the germline ends. The CDR3 runs 13 residues. CDR3 sequence reads: CASSSTWRETQYF. In DNA form, the CDR3 reads TGTGCCAGCAGCTCTACATGGCGGGAGACCCAGTACTTC.

The gene calls are TRBV10-1 and TRBJ2-3; TRBD1 aligns across 8 bases. Trimming removed 6 bases from V and 2 bases from J; junction bases left unmatched: 7. The CDR3 contains 15 residues. Germline loops: CDR1 WNHNN, CDR2 SYGVQD (reference sequence). CDR3 DNA: TGCGCCAGCAGAAGACAGGGGCTATTCACAGATACGCAGTATTTT. The encoded protein is CASRRQGLFTDTQYF.

The rearrangement uses TRBV7-2 and TRBJ2-5, with D maybe TRBD2 (5 bases). Trimming took off 6 bases at V and 1 base at J, with 9 bases between the two ends. Germline lookup yields CDR1 SGHTA and CDR2 FQGNSA. The CDR3 is 13 amino acids. The CDR3 protein is CASRGGGQETQYF. The CDR3, as DNA: TGTGCCAGCAGGGGTGGAGGCCAAGAGACCCAGTACTTC.